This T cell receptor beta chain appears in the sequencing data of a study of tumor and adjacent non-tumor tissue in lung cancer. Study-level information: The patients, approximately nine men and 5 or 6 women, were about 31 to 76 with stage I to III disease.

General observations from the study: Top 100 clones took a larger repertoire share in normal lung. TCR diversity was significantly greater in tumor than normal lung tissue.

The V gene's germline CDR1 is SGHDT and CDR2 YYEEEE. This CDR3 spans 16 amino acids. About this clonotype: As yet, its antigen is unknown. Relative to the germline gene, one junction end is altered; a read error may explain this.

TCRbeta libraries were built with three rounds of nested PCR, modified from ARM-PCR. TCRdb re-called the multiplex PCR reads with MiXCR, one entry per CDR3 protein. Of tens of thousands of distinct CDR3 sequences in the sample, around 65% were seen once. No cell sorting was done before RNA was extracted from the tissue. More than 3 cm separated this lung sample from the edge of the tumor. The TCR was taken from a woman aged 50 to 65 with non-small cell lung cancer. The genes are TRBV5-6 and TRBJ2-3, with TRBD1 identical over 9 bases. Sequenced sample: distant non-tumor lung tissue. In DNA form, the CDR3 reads TGTGTCAGCAGCCGGACACCGACAGGGGGTGTGGATACGCAGTATTTT. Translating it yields CVSSRTPTGGVDTQYF. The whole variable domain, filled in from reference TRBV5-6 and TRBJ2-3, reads DAGVTQSPTHLIKTRGQQVTLRCSPKSGHDTVSWYQQALGQGPQFIFQYYEEEERQRGNFPDRFSGHQFPNYSSELNVNALLLGDSALYLCVSSRTPTGGVDTQYFGPGTRLTVL.